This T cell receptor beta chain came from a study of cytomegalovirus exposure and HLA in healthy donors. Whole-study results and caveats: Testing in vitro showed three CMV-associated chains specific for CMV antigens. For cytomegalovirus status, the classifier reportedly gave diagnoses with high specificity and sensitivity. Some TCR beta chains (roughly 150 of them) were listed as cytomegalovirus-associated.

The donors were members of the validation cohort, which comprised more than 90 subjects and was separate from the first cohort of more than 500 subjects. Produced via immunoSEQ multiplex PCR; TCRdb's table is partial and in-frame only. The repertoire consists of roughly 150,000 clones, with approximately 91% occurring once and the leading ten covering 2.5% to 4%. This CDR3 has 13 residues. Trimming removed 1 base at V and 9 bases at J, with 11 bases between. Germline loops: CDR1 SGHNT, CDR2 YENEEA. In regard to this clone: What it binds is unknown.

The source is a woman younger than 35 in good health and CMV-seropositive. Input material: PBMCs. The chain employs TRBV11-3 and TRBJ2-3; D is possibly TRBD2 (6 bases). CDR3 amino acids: CASSLGGTPTQYF. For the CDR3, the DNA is TGTGCCAGCAGCTTAGGAGGGACTCCCACGCAGTATTTT.